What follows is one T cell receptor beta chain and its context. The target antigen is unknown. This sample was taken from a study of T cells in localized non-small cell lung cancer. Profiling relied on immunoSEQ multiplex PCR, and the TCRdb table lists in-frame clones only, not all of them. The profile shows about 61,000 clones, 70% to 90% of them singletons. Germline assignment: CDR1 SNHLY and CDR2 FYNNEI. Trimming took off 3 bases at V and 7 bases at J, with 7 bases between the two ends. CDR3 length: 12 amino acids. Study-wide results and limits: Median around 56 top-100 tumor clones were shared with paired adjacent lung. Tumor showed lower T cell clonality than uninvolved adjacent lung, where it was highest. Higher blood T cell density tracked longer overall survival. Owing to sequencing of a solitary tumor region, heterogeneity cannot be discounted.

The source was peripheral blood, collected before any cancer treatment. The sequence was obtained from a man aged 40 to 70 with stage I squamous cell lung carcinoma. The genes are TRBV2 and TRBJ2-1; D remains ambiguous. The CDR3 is CASSDARNEQFF. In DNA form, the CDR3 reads TGTGCCAGCAGTGATGCGAGGAATGAGCAGTTCTTC. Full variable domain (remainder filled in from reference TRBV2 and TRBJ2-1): EPEVTQTPSHQVTQMGQEVILRCVPISNHLYFYWYRQILGQKVEFLVSFYNNEISEKSEIFDDQFSVERPDGSNFTLKIRSTKLEDSAMYFCASSDARNEQFFGPGTRLTVL.